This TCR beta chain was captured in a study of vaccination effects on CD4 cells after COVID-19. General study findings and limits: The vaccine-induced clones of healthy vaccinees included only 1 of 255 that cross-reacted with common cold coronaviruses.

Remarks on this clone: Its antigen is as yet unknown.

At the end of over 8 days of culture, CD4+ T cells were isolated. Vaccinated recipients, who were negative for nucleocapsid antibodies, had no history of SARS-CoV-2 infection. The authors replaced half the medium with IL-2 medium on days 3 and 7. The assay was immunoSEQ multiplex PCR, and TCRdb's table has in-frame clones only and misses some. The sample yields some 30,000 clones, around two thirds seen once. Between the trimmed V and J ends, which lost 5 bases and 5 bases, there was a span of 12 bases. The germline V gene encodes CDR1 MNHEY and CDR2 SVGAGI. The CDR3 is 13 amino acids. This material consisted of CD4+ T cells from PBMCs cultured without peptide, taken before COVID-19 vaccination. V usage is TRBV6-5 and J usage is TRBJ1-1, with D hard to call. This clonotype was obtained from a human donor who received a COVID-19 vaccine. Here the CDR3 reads CASSRMDATEAFF. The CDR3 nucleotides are TGTGCCAGCAGTCGTATGGACGCTACTGAAGCTTTCTTT.